These 15 T cell receptor beta chains came from one sample sequenced in a study of shared T cell receptors in the human thymus. This table comes from immunoSEQ multiplex PCR, and its TCRdb copy is limited to in-frame clones, with some not included. This sample has under 450,000 clones, with around 95% found just once. Sequenced material: thymocytes. Receptor source: a human donor.

The genes are TRBV29-1 and TRBJ2-7, with TRBD1 matching over 8 bases. The V and J ends lost 3 bases and 1 base, in that order; junction bases with no gene match: 20. CDR3 size: 19 residues. Germline V gene sequence: CDR1 SQVTM, CDR2 ANQGSEA. The DNA for the CDR3 is TGCAGCGTTGATTCGGCCTCCGGGACAGGCATAAAGGGGTCCTACGAGCAGTACTTC. This encodes CSVDSASGTGIKGSYEQYF.

This chain connects TRBV28 to TRBJ1-1; D not certain. Between the trimmed V and J ends, which lost 1 base and 11 bases, there was a span of 23 bases. The CDR3 totals 16 residues. From germline, CDR1 is MDHEN and CDR2 SYDVKM. The CDR3 region has the DNA TGTGCCAGCAGTTTATTCCCTTTCGGGATCCCCTCCTACGCTTTCTTT. It is translated as CASSLFPFGIPSYAFF.

The rearrangement joins TRBV4-1 to TRBJ1-1; no definite D call. From germline, CDR1 is MGHRA and CDR2 YSYEKL. Deletions cut 0 bases from V and 0 bases from J, with 14 bases between. This CDR3 comprises 17 residues. The CDR3 reads CASSQDRDKLMNTEAFF. The CDR3, as DNA: TGCGCCAGCAGCCAAGATCGTGACAAACTGATGAACACTGAAGCTTTCTTT.

This chain joins TRBV7-9 and TRBJ2-7; TRBD1 matches at 8 bases. V was pared by 0 bases and J by 0 bases, with 4 bases of the junction left unmatched. Germline V gene data show CDR1 as SEHNR and CDR2 as FQNEAQ (reference sequence). CDR3 size: 16 residues. The CDR3 DNA sequence: TGTGCCAGCAGCTTAGCCGCCGGGACAGGCTCCTACGAGCAGTACTTC. This codes for CASSLAAGTGSYEQYF.

There are a few counts of this clone. In DNA form, the CDR3 reads TGTGCCAGCAGTCCCCGATTACTGGAAAGGACAGGGTTCTCCTACGAGCAGTACTTC. Translating gives CASSPRLLERTGFSYEQYF. The chain employs TRBV28 and TRBJ2-7; 8 nucleotides line up with TRBD1. There are 19 residues in the CDR3. The germline V gene has CDR1 MDHEN and CDR2 SYDVKM. Trimming cost V 5 bases and J 0 bases; bases outside gene matches: 18.

Only one count was recorded for this clone. This chain links TRBV7-2 with TRBJ2-1; 7 bases map to TRBD2. Trimming cost V 4 bases and J 7 bases; bases outside gene matches: 16. CDR1 is SGHTA and CDR2 is FQGNSA in the germline V gene. This CDR3 is 17 amino acids long. The CDR3 here is CASSSPLNWEGRNEQFF. CDR3 bases: TGTGCCAGCAGCTCGCCATTGAACTGGGAGGGCCGGAATGAGCAGTTCTTC.

The chain combines TRBV2 with TRBJ2-7; either TRBD1 or TRBD2 may fit D (5 bases each). Germline V lookup: CDR1 SNHLY, CDR2 FYNNEI. Trimming removed 8 bases at V and 3 bases at J, with 11 bases between. This CDR3 has 12 residues. The CDR3 bases are TGTGCCAGCCGGGGACCCCTCTACGAGCAGTACTTC. It encodes CASRGPLYEQYF.

V gene TRBV4-2 combines with J gene TRBJ2-1, with 12 bases matching TRBD1. The CDR3 length is 16 residues. CDR1 and CDR2 from the germline V gene are LGHNA and YNFKEQ. Trimming took 1 base from V and 6 from J; bases not matched to a gene: 4. The CDR3 DNA sequence: TGTGCCAGCAGCCAAGGGGGACAGGGGGCAGGCAATGAGCAGTTCTTC. This encodes CASSQGGQGAGNEQFF.

This clone was found a few times. The V gene is TRBV19, the J gene TRBJ1-2; 8 nucleotides align to TRBD1. Germline V CDR1 and CDR2: LNHDA, SQIVND (reference sequence). This CDR3 is built from 14 residues. V shed 3 bases and J 11 bases; nucleotides not matched to a gene: 11. CDR3: CASSIGRGRIGYTF. CDR3 nucleotides: TGTGCCAGTAGTATTGGCAGGGGGCGAATCGGGTACACCTTC.

This chain connects TRBV7-9 to TRBJ2-2, with 7 bases fitting TRBD1. Germline V gives CDR1 SEHNR, CDR2 FQNEAQ (reference sequence). This CDR3 comprises 15 residues. The V gene end was trimmed by 1 base and the J gene end by 1 base; junction bases not matched to a gene: 0. CDR3: CASSLDRGNTGELFF. The CDR3 nucleotides read TGTGCCAGCAGCTTAGACAGGGGGAACACCGGGGAGCTGTTTTTT.

The table lists this clone with a count of one. The chain carries TRBV11-1 and TRBJ2-7, with D tentatively TRBD1 or TRBD2 (6 bases each). Trimming took off 3 bases at V and 5 bases at J, with 29 bases between the two ends. The CDR3 length is 19 residues. Germline V gene data show CDR1 as SGHAT and CDR2 as FQDESV (reference sequence). CDR3 region: CASSFGDDRGGYSFDEQYF. The CDR3 DNA sequence: TGTGCCAGCAGCTTTGGGGACGACAGAGGGGGGTATAGCTTCGACGAGCAGTACTTC.

The J gene is TRBJ1-2, the V gene TRBV27; no clear D. V was cut by 3 bases and J by 8 bases, with 13 bases left in between. This CDR3 comprises 13 residues. CDR1 and CDR2 (germline): MNHEY, SMNVEV (reference sequence). The CDR3 region is CASSFGPLYGYTF. The CDR3 bases are TGTGCCAGCAGTTTCGGACCGCTATACGGCTACACCTTC.

This rearrangement joins TRBV7-2 to TRBJ2-7; 8 bases line up with TRBD1. The CDR3 runs 15 residues. Germline V lookup: CDR1 SGHTA, CDR2 FQGNSA. The trim removed 7 bases at V and 4 bases at J, leaving 12 bases unmatched. CDR3 protein: CASNLAGTGIYEQYF. The CDR3 nucleotides read TGTGCCAGCAACCTAGCCGGGACAGGCATATACGAGCAGTACTTC.

This clone was detected only once. The genes are TRBV19 and TRBJ1-2, with 9 bases that match TRBD1. Per the germline V gene, CDR1 is LNHDA and CDR2 is SQIVND (reference sequence). The length of the CDR3 is 13 residues. V lost 7 bases and J lost 7; bases outside the gene matches: 7. CDR3 sequence (DNA): TGTGCCAGTATCTCAAAGGGACAGGGTGGCTACACCTTC. Translated, it gives CASISKGQGGYTF.

This CDR3 is CASSLYSEGPKGYTF. CDR3 coding DNA: TGTGCCAGCAGCTTATATTCCGAAGGCCCGAAAGGCTACACCTTC. This rearrangement joins TRBV7-9 to TRBJ1-2; D gene unclear. The CDR3 has 15 amino acids. Germline lookup yields CDR1 SEHNR and CDR2 FQNEAQ (reference sequence). The V and J ends lost 2 bases and 8 bases respectively, with 18 bases between them.